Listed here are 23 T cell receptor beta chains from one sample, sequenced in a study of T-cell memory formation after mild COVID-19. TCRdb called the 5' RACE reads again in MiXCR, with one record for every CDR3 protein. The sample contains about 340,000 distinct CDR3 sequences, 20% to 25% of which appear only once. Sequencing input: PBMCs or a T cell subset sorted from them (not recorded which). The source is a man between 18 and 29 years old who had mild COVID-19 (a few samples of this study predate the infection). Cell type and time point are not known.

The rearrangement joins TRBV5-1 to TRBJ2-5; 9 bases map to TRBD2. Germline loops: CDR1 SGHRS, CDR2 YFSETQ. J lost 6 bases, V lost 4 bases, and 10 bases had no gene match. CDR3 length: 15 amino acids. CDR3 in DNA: TGCGCCAGCAGCCCCCGGACTAGCGAGGGACAGACCCAGTACTTC. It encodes CASSPRTSEGQTQYF.

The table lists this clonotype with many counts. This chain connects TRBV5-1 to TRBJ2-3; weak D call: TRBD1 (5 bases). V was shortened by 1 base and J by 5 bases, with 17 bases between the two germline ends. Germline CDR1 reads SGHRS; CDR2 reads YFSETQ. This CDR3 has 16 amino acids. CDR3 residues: CASSLLESGQGDTQYF. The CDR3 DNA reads TGCGCCAGCAGCTTGCTGGAATCTGGGCAGGGAGATACGCAGTATTTT.

CDR3 sequence (DNA): TGTGCCAGCAGCCAAGATCGGGCCCCGAGAGGCTACACCTTC. It encodes CASSQDRAPRGYTF. The chain has TRBV4-2 and TRBJ1-2, with D unresolved. The germline V and J ends were trimmed by 0 bases and 8 bases, with 13 bases remaining between them. CDR1 is LGHNA and CDR2 is YNFKEQ in the germline V gene. This CDR3 has 14 amino acids.

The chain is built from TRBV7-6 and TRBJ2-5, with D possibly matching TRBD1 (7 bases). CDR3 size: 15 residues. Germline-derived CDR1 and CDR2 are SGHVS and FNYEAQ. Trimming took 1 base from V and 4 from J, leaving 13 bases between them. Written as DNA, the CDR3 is TGTGCCAGCAGCTTAGACAGGGGACTGGGAGAGACCCAGTACTTC. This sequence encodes CASSLDRGLGETQYF.

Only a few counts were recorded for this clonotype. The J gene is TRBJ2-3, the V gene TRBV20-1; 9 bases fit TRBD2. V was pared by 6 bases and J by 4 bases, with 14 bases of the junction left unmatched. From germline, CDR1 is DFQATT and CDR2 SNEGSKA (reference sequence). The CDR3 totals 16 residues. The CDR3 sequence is CSALLTTSGVADTQYF. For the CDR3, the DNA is TGCAGTGCCCTACTAACGACTAGCGGTGTCGCAGATACGCAGTATTTT.

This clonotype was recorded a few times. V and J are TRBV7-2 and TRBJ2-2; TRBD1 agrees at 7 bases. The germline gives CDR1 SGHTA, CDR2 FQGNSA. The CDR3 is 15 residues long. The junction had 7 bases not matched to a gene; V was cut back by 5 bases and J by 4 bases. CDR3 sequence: CASSLDRSPTGELFF. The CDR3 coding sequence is TGTGCCAGCAGCCTGGACAGGTCACCCACCGGGGAGCTGTTTTTT.

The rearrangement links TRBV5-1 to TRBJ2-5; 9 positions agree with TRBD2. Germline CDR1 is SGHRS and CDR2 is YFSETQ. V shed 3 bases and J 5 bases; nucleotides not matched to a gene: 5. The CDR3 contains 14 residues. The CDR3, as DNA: TGCGCCAGCAGCTCCTTAGCGGGGGAGGAGACCCAGTACTTC. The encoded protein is CASSSLAGEETQYF.

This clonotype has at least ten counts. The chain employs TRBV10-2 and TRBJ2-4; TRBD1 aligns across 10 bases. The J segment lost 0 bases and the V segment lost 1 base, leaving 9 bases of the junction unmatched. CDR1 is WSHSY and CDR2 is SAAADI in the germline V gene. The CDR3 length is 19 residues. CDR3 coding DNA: TGCGCCAGCAGTGAGTGGGGGACAGGGGAATCCTTAGCCAAAAACATTCAGTACTTC. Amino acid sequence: CASSEWGTGESLAKNIQYF.

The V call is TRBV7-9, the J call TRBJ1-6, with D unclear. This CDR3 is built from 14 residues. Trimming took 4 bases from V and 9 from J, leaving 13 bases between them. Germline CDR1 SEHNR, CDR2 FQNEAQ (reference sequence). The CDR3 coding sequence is TGTGCCAGCAGCTCAGACACCGGGTTTTCACCCCTCCACTTT. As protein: CASSSDTGFSPLHF. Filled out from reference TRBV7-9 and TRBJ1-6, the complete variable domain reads DTGVSQNPRHKITKRGQNVTFRCDPISEHNRLYWYRQTLGQGPEFLTYFQNEAQLEKSRLLSDRFSAERPKGSFSTLEIQRTEQGDSAMYLCASSSDTGFSPLHFGNGTRLTVT.

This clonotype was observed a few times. The CDR3 region is CASSLALRTGYEAFF. CDR3 nucleotides: TGTGCCAGCAGTTTAGCGCTCAGGACAGGGTACGAAGCTTTCTTT. The rearrangement links TRBV12-3 or TRBV12-4 to TRBJ1-1, with TRBD1 matching over 8 bases. The CDR3 contains 15 residues. Germline trimming cut 0 bases from V and 8 bases from J; bases unmatched to any gene: 8.

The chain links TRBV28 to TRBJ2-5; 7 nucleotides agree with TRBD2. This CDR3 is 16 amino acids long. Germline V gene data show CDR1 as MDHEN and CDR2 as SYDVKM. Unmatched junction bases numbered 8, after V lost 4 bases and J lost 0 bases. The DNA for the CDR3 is TGTGCCAGCAGTTCGACGGGGAGGGGCGACCAAGAGACCCAGTACTTC. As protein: CASSSTGRGDQETQYF.

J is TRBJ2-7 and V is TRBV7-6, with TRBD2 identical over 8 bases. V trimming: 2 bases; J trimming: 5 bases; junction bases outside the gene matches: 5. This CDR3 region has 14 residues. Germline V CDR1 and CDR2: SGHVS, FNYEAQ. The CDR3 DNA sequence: TGTGCCAGCAGCTTAACGGGGGGGCCGAACGAGCAGTACGTC. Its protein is CASSLTGGPNEQYV.

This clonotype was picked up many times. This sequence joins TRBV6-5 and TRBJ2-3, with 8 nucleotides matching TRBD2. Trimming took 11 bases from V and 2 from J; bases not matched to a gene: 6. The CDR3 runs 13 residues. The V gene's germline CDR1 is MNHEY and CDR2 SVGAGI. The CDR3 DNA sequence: TGTGCCGCTCAGCGGGGGCCCACAGATACGCAGTATTTT. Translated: CAAQRGPTDTQYF.

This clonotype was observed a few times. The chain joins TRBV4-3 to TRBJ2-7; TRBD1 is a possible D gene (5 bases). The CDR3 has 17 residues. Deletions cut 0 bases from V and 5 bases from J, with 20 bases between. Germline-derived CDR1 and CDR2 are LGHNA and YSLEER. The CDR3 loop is CASSQEYVSGWGHEQYF. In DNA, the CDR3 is TGCGCCAGCAGCCAAGAATATGTGTCAGGCTGGGGCCACGAGCAGTACTTC.

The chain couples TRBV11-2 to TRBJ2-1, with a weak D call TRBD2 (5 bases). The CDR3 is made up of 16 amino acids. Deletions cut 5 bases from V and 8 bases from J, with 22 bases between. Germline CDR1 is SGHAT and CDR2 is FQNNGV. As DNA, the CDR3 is TGTGCCAGCAGCGCGACCCTACCGGGGTGGATCCATGAGCAGTTCTTC. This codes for CASSATLPGWIHEQFF.

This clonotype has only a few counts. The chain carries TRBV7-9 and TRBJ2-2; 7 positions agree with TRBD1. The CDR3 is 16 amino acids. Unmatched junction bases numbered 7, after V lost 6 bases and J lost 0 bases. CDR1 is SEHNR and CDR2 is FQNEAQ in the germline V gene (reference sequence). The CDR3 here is CASRETGTANTGELFF. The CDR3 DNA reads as TGTGCCAGCAGGGAAACCGGGACAGCGAACACCGGGGAGCTGTTTTTT.

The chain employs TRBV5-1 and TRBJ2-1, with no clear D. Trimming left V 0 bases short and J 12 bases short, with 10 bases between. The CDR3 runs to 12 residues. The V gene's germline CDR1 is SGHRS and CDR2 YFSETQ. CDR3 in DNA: TGCGCCAGCAGCTTGGAACTAATGGGGCAGTTCTTC. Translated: CASSLELMGQFF. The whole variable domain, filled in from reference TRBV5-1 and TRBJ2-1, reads KAGVTQTPRYLIKTRGQQVTLSCSPISGHRSVSWYQQTPGQGLQFLFEYFSETQRNKGNFPGRFSGRQFSNSRSEMNVSTLELGDSALYLCASSLELMGQFFGPGTRLTVL.

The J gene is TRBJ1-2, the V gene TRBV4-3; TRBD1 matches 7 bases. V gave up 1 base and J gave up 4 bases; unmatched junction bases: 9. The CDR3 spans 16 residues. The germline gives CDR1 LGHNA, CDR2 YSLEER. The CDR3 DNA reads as TGCGCCAGCAGCCAAGGGGCGGCGAGACAGGGCTATGGCTACACCTTC. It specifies CASSQGAARQGYGYTF.

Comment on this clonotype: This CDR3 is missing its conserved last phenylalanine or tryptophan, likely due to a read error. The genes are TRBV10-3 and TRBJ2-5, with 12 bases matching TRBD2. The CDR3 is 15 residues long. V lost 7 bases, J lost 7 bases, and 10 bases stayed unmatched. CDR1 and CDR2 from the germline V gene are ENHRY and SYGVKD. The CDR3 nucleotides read TGTGCCATCACCTCTGGACTAGCGGGGCGGGGGACCCAGTACTTA. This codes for CAITSGLAGRGTQYL.

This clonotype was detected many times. The CDR3 coding sequence is TGCGCCAGCACCCCCCGGTGGGGTAGCGGGGTTTTAAGCACAGATACGCAGTATTTT. This encodes CASTPRWGSGVLSTDTQYF. The rearrangement joins TRBV5-1 to TRBJ2-3; 8 nucleotides agree with TRBD2. After removal of 6 bases from V and 0 bases from J, the junction contained 18 bases not matched to a gene. Per germline, CDR1 SGHRS and CDR2 YFSETQ. The CDR3 runs 19 residues.

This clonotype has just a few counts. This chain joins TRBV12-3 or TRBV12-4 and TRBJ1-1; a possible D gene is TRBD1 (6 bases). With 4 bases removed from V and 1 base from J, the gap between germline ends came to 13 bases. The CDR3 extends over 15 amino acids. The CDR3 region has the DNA TGTGCCAGCAGTTCGCCCCTACAGGGGAACACTGAAGCTTTCTTT. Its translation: CASSSPLQGNTEAFF.

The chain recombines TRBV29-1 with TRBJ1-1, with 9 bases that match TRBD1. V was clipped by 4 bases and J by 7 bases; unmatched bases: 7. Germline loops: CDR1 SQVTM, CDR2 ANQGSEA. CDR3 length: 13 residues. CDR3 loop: CSVVPGTGSEAFF. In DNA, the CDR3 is TGCAGCGTTGTTCCCGGGACAGGGAGTGAAGCTTTCTTT.

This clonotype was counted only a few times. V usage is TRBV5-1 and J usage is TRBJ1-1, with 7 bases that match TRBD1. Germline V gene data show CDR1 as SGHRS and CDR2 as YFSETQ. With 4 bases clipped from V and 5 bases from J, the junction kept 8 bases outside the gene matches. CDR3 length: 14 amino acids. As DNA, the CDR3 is TGCGCCAGCAGCGAAACAGGGGAGGAGACTGAAGCTTTCTTT. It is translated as CASSETGEETEAFF.